This TCR beta chain was observed in a study of blood T cell repertoires in COVID-19 (dated by TCRdb to 2018 to 2020). At the level of the whole study: Samples covering the acute and convalescent phases of COVID-19 were provided by collaborators in the United States, Italy and Spain. The prospective study material was composed of cDNA or gDNA derived from T cells, B-cell-depleted T cells, or PBMCs. Nearly every sample came with metadata listing a de-identified subject ID, COVID-19 status, age in years and sex. Samples came from the ongoing ImmuneRACE study (first 160 participants) plus 1,254 subjects from 6 global collaborators. A freely available public database, intended as a resource for researchers studying the immune response to SARS-CoV-2, is where the repertoires were released. The dataset comprised deeply sampled blood TCRbeta repertoires from subjects exposed to, actively infected with, or recovered from COVID-19. Where HLA class I and class II types were available, the types were taken from metadata supplied by the sample provider, not from assay-based typing.

Spanning cysteine to phenylalanine, the CDR3 consists of 19 amino acids. Only the CDR3 DNA is retained, 57 bases long and in frame from the first base. The junction carries 22 bases between V and J, which are trimmed by 2 bases and 0 bases respectively. Sequences ENHRY (CDR1) and SYGVKD (CDR2) are obtained from the germline V gene. For this clone: There is no known antigen for this receptor. No per-base quality is available; no much larger clone lies one base away.

Study-wide conclusions, independent of this receptor: How much clinical and demographic metadata was included differed by source and by participant, and the metadata was provided uncurated.

TCRbeta CDR3 regions were amplified from genomic DNA using the immunoSEQ Assay, a bias-controlled multiplex PCR. The authors processed their data as follows. Nucleated cell counts per sample were estimated from amplification of reference gene primers within the assay. To quantify the absolute abundance of each unique TCRbeta CDR3 rearrangement, sequence reads were collapsed and filtered. For each sample, productive Simpson clonality was calculated as the square root of Simpson's diversity index across productive rearrangements. TCRdb retrieved this table from immuneACCESS and kept in-frame rearrangements only. Not all clones are present; in checked studies, unresolved V genes account for under half, and no reason is known for the remainder. Clonal size and the V and J genes are those of that table, whereas D and trimming came from the DNA. This sample is represented by approximately 100,000 clones; 91% of them were singletons. The ten largest account for roughly 17% of the sample.

The collaborating institutions used their own protocols to collect whole blood in K2EDTA tubes. For TCRbeta analysis, collaborator samples were shipped as frozen whole blood, as isolated PBMCs, or as DNA extracted from either sample type. The chain employs TRBV10-3 and TRBJ1-1; the D gene cannot be named for sure. Sample: peripheral blood. The source is a man aged 50 to 59 with acute or convalescent COVID-19. Here is the DNA: TGTGCCATCAGTGAGGGGCAGGCCCGAACCAGACCTATGAACACTGAAGCTTTCTTT. Its coded protein is CAISEGQARTRPMNTEAFF.